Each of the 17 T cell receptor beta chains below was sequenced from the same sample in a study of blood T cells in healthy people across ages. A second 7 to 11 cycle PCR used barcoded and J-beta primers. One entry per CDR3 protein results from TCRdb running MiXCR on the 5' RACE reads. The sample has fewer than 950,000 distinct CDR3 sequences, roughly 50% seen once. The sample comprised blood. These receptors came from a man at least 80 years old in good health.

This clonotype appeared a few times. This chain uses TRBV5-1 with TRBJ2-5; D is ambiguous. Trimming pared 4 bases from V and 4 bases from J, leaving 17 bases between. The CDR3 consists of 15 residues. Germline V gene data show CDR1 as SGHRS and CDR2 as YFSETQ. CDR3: CASSTGPAPLETQYF. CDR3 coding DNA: TGCGCCAGCAGCACTGGGCCGGCGCCGTTAGAGACCCAGTACTTC.

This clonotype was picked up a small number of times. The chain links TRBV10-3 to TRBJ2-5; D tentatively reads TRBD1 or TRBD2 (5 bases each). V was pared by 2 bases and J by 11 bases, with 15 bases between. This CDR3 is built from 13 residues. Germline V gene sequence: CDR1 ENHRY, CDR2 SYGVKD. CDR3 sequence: CAISEGTPAEQYF. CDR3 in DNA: TGTGCCATCAGTGAGGGGACCCCCGCGGAGCAGTACTTC.

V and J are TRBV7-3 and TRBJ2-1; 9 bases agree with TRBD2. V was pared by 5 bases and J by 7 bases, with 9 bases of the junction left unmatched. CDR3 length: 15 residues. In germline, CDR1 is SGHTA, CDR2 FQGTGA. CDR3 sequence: CASSTAGTSPNEQFF. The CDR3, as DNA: TGTGCCAGCAGCACTGCGGGGACTAGCCCGAATGAGCAGTTCTTC.

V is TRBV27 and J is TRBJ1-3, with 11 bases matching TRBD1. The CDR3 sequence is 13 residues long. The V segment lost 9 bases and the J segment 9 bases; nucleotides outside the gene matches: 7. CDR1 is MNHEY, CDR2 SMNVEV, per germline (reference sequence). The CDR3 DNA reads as TGTGCCAGTCCGGGACAGGGGGGAGGCACCATATATTTT. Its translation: CASPGQGGGTIYF.

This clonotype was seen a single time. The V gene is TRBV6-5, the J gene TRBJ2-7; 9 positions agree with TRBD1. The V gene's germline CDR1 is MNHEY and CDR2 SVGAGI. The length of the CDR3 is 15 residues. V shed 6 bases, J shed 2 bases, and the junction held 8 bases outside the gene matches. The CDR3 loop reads CASRLTWTGAYEQYF. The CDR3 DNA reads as TGTGCCAGCAGGCTGACTTGGACAGGGGCCTACGAGCAGTACTTC.

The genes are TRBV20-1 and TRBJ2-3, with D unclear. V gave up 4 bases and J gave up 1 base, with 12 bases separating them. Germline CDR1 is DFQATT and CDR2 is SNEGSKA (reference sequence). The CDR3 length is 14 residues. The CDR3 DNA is TGCAGTGCTATAGATACCTCCGGCACAGATACGCAGTATTTT. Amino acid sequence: CSAIDTSGTDTQYF.

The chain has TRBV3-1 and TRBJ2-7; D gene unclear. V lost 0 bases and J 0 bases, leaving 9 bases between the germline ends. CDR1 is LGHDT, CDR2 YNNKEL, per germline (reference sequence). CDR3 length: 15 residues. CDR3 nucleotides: TGTGCCAGCAGCCAAGAATTGTCGGGCTCCTACGAGCAGTACTTC. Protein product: CASSQELSGSYEQYF.

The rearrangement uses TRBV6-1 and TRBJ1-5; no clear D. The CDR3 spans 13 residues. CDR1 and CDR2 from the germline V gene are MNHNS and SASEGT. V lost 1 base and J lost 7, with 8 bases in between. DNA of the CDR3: TGTGCCAGCAGTGAAGGGTGGCGGCAGCCCCAGCATTTT. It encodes CASSEGWRQPQHF.

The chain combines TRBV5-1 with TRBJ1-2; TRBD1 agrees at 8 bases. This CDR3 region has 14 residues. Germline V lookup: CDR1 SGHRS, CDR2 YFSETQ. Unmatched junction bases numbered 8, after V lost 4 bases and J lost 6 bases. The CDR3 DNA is TGCGCCAGCAGCCGGGACAGGCCGAGAGATGGCTACACCTTC. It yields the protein CASSRDRPRDGYTF.

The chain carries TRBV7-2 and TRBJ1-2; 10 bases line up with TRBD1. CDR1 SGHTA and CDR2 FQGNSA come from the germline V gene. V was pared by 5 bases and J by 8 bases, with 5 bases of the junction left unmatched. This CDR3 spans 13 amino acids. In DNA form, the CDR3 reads TGTGCCAGCAGCCCATGGGACAGGGGAGGCTACACCTTC. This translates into CASSPWDRGGYTF.

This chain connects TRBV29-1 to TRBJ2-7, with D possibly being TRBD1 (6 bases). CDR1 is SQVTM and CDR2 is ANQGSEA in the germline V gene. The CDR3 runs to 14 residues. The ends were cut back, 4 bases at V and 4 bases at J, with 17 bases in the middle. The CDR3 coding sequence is TGCAGCGTTGGAAGCATCAGAGGGGGTTACGAGCAGTACTTC. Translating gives CSVGSIRGGYEQYF.

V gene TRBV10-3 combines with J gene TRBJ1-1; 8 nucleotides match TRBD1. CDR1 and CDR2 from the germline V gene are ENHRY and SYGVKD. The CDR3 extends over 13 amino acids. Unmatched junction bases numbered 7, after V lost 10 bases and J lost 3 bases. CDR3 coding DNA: TGTGCCAGGAGACAGGGGATGGACACTGAAGCTTTCTTT. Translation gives CARRQGMDTEAFF.

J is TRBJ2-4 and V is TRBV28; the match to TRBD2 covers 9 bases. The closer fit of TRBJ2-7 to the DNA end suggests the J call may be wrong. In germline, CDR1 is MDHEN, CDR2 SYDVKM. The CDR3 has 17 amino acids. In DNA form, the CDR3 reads TGTGCCAGCACCCTACCTGGCGGGAGGGCCGGTGGCTACGAGCAGTACTTC. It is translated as CASTLPGGRAGGYEQYF.

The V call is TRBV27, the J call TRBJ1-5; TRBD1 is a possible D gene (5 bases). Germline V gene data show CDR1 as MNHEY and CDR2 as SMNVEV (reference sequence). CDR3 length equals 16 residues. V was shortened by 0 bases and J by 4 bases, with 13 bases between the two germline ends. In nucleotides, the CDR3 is TGTGCCAGCAGTTTATCTGGGGGATTGCCTAATCAGCCCCAGCATTTT. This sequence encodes CASSLSGGLPNQPQHF.

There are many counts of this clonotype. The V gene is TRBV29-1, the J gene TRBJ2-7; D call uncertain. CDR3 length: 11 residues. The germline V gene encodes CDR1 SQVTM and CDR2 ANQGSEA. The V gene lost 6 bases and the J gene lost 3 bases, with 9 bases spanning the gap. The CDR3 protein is CSVLQIYEQYF. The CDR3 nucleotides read TGCAGCGTCCTACAGATCTACGAGCAGTACTTC.

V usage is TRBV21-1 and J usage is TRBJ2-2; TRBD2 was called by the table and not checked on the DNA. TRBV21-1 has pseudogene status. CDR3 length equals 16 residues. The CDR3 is CASSKVAREVAGELFF. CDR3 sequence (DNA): TGTGCCAGCAGCAAAGTAGCGCGGGAGGTCGCCGGGGAGCTGTTTTTT.

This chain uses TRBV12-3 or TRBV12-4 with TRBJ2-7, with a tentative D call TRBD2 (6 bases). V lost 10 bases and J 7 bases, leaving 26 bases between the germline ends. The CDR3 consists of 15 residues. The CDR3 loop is CAIESGTSSYNEQYF. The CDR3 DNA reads TGTGCCATCGAATCCGGGACTTCCTCCTACAATGAGCAGTACTTC.